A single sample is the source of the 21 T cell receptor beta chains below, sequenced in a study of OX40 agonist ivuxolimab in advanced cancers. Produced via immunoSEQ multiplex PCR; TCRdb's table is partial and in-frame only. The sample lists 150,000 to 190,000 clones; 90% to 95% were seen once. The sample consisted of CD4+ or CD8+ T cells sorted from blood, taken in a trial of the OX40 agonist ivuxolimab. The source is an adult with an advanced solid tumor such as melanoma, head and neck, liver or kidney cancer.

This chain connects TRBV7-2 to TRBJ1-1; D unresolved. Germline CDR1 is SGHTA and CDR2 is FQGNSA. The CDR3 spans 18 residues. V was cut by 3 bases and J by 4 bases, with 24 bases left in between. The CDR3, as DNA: TGTGCCAGCAGCTTGGGAGGATTTGGCATCTCCAGTGGCACTGAAGCTTTCTTT. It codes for CASSLGGFGISSGTEAFF.

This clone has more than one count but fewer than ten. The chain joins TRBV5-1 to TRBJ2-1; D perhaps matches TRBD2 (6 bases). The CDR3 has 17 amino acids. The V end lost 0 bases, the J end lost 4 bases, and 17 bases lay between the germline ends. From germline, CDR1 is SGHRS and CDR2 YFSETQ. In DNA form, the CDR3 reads TGCGCCAGCAGCTTGGTAGAGGGGCGGCGGGGTTACAATGAGCAGTTCTTC. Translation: CASSLVEGRRGYNEQFF. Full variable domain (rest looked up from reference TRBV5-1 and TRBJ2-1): KAGVTQTPRYLIKTRGQQVTLSCSPISGHRSVSWYQQTPGQGLQFLFEYFSETQRNKGNFPGRFSGRQFSNSRSEMNVSTLELGDSALYLCASSLVEGRRGYNEQFFGPGTRLTVL.

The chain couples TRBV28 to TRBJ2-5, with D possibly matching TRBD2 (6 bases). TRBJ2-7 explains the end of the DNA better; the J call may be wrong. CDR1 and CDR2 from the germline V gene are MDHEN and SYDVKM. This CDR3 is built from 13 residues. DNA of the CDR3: TGTGCCAGCAATAGAATGGGGAGGTACGAGCAGTACTTC. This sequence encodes CASNRMGRYEQYF.

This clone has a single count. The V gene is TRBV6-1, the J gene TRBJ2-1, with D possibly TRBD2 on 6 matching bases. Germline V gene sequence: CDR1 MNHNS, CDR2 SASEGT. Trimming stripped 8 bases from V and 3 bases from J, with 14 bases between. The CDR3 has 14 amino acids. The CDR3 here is CASPRGALYNEQFF. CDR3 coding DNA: TGTGCCAGCCCGCGGGGAGCGCTCTACAATGAGCAGTTCTTC.

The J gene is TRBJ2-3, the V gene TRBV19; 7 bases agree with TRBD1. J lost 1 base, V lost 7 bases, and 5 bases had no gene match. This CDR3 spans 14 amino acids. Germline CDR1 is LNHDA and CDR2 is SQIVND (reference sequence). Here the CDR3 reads CASKDRVGTDTQYF. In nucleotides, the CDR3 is TGTGCCAGTAAAGACAGGGTCGGCACAGATACGCAGTATTTT.

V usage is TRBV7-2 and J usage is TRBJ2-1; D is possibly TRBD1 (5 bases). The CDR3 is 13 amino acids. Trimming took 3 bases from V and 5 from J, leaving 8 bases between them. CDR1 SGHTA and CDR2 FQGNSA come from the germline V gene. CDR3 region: CASSLGQNNEQFF. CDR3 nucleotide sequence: TGTGCCAGCAGCTTGGGGCAGAACAATGAGCAGTTCTTC.

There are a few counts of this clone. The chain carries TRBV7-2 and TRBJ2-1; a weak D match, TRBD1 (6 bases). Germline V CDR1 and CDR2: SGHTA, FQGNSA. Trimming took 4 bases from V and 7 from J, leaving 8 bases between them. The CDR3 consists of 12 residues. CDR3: CASSSRGNEQFF. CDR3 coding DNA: TGTGCCAGCAGCTCCAGGGGAAATGAGCAGTTCTTC. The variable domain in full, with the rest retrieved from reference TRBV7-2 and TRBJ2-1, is GAGVSQSPSNKVTEKGKDVELRCDPISGHTALYWYRQSLGQGLEFLIYFQGNSAPDKSGLPSDRFSAERTGGSVSTLTIQRTQQEDSAVYLCASSSRGNEQFFGPGTRLTVL.

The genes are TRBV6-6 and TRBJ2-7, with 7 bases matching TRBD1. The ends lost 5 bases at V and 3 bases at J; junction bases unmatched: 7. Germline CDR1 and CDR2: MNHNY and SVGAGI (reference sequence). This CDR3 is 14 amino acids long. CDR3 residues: CASSKADRNYEQYF. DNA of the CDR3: TGTGCCAGCAGTAAAGCGGACAGGAACTACGAGCAGTACTTC.

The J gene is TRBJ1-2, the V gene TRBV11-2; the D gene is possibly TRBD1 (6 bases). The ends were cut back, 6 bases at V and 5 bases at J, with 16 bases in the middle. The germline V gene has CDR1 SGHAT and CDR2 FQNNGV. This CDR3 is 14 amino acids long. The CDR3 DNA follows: TGTGCCAGCAGGGAAAGGGGGGGGCCTTATGGCTACACCTTC. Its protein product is CASRERGGPYGYTF.

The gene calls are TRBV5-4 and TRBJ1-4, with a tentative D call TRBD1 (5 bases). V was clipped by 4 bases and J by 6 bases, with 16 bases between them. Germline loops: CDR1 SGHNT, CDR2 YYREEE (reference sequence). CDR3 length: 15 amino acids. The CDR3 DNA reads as TGTGCCAGCAGCCAAGTCGGGGGACTTGATGAAAAACTGTTTTTT. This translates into CASSQVGGLDEKLFF.

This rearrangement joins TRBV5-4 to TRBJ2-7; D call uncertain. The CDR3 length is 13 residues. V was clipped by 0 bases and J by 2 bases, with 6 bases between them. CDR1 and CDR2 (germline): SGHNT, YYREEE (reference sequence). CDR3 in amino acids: CASSLAGPYEQYF. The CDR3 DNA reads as TGTGCCAGCAGCTTGGCCGGGCCCTACGAGCAGTACTTC.

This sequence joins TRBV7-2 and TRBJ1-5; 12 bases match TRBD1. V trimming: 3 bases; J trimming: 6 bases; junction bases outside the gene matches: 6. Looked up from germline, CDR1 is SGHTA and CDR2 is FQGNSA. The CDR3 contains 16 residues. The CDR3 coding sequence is TGTGCCAGCAGCTTCACCGGGACAGGGGGCGGTCAGCCCCAGCATTTT. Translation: CASSFTGTGGGQPQHF.

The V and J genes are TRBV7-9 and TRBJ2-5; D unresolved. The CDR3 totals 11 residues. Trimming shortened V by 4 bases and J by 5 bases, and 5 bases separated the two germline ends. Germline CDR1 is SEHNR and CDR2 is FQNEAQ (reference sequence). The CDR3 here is CASSSWETQYF. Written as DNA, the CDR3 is TGTGCCAGCAGCTCCTGGGAGACCCAGTACTTC.

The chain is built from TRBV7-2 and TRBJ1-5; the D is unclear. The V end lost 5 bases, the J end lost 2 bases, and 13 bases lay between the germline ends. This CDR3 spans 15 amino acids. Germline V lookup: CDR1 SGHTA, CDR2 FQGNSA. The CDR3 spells CASSIWTGGNQPQHF. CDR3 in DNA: TGTGCCAGCAGCATCTGGACGGGCGGCAATCAGCCCCAGCATTTT. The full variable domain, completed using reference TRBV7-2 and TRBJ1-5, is GAGVSQSPSNKVTEKGKDVELRCDPISGHTALYWYRQSLGQGLEFLIYFQGNSAPDKSGLPSDRFSAERTGGSVSTLTIQRTQQEDSAVYLCASSIWTGGNQPQHFGDGTRLSIL.

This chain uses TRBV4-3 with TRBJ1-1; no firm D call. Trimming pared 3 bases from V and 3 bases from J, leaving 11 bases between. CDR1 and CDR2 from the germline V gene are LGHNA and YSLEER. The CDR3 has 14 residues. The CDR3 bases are TGCGCCAGCAGCCAGGACGGAGGATACACTGAAGCTTTCTTT. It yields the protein CASSQDGGYTEAFF.

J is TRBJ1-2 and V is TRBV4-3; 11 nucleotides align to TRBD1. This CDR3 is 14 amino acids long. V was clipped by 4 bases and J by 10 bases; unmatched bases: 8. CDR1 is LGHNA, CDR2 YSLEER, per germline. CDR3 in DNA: TGCGCCAGCAGCCGGGAAGTGGGACAGGGGGTCTACACCTTC. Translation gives CASSREVGQGVYTF.

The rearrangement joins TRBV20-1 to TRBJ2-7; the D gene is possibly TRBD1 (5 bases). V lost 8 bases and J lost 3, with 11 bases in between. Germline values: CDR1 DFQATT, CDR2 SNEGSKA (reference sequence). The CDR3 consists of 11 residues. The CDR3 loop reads CSLHQGYEQYF. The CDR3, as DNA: TGCAGTCTACATCAGGGCTACGAGCAGTACTTC.

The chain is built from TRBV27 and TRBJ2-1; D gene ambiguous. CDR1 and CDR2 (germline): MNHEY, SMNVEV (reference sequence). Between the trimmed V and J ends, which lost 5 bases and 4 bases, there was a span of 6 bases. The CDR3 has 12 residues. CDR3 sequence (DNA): TGTGCCAGCAGTACTGATTACAATGAGCAGTTCTTC. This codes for CASSTDYNEQFF.

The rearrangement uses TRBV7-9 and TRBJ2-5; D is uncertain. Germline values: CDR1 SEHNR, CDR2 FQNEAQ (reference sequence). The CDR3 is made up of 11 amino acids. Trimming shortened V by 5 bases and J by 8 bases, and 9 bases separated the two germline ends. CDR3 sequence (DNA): TGTGCCAGCAGCCCGTCCGGTACCCAGTACTTC. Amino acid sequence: CASSPSGTQYF.

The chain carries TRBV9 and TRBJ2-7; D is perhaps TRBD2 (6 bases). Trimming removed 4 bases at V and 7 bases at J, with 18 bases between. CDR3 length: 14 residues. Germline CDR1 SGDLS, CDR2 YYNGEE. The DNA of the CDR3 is TGTGCCAGCAGCCCGCGGGCCCTCGCGGGGGAGCAGTACTTC. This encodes CASSPRALAGEQYF.

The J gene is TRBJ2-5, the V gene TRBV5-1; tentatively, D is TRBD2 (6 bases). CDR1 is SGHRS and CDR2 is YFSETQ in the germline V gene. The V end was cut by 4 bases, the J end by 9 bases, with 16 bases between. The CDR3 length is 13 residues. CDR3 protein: CASSPRPGEAQYF. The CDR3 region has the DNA TGCGCCAGCAGCCCGCGTCCGGGGGAGGCCCAGTACTTC.